This T cell receptor beta chain was captured by sequencing in a study of neurological immune-mediated disorders. This clonotype was recorded at least ten times. Its antigen is not known. General study points: The most TCR clonal expansion was seen in HTLV-1-associated myelopathy, whereas the least was seen in multiple sclerosis, below the level in healthy controls.

Noted time point: longitudinal time-point 3. Unsorted libraries came from 2 million PBMCs stored at -80 °C. By 5'RACE with 10-nucleotide random UMIs, the cDNA was made. TCRdb re-called the 5' RACE reads with MiXCR, one entry per CDR3 protein. The sample has 53,000 or so distinct CDR3 sequences; 7.5% to 9.5% are singletons. The germline CDR1 and CDR2 sequences are MNHNY and SVGAGI (reference sequence). The CDR3 has 20 residues. The trim removed 5 bases at V and 1 base at J, leaving 21 bases unmatched. The chain recombines TRBV6-6 with TRBJ1-1; 8 bases line up with TRBD1. The receptor's source is a woman between 40 and 55 years old in good health. Source material: PBMCs. DNA for the CDR3: TGTGCCAGCAGTCAGCACCGTGACAGGGGAGTGGGGGACGCGAACACTGAAGCTTTCTTT. This gives the protein CASSQHRDRGVGDANTEAFF.